Below, 31 T cell receptor beta chains from the same sample are listed, as sequenced in a study of Graves' ophthalmopathy and Graves' hyperthyroidism. As the template, RNA transcripts were used to amplify TCR beta CDR3 regions. Second-round multiplex PCR came after a first-round RT-PCR that employed HTBI primers. One entry per CDR3 protein results from TCRdb running MiXCR on the multiplex PCR reads. The sample records about 640,000 distinct CDR3 sequences, approximately 39% being singletons. What was sequenced was peripheral blood. Receptor source: an adult man with Graves' ophthalmopathy.

The sample holds a few counts of this clonotype. At one end, the junction sequence differs from germline, possibly due to a read error. The gene calls are TRBV10-3 and TRBJ1-1; 7 positions match TRBD1. The germline V gene has CDR1 ENHRY and CDR2 SYGVKD. The CDR3 is 15 residues long. The CDR3 coding sequence is TGTGCCAGCAGTGAACAGGGGACTATGAACACTGAAGCTTTCTTT. This gives the protein CASSEQGTMNTEAFF.

In regard to this clonotype: An end of the junction differs from the germline gene, which may be a read error. In DNA form, the CDR3 reads TGTGCCAGCAGCTTAGAGGGTTCTAACTGTGGCTACACCTTC. Protein sequence: CASSLEGSNCGYTF. V gene TRBV7-8 combines with J gene TRBJ1-2; D is unresolved. CDR3 length equals 14 residues. Germline V gene lookup returns CDR1 SGHVS and CDR2 FQNEAQ.

This clonotype was seen ten or more times. V is TRBV20-1 and J is TRBJ1-5, with D maybe TRBD1 (5 bases). Trimming cost V 6 bases and J 5 bases, with 14 bases left between them. CDR1 is DFQATT and CDR2 is SNEGSKA in the germline V gene (reference sequence). CDR3 size: 13 residues. This chain's CDR3 is CSALGQGDQPQHF. Written as DNA, the CDR3 is TGCAGTGCCCTCGGGCAGGGCGATCAGCCCCAGCATTTT.

The V call is TRBV10-3, the J call TRBJ2-2; D is tentatively TRBD1 or TRBD2 (6 bases each). CDR3 length equals 20 residues. V gave up 8 bases and J gave up 1 base, with 29 bases separating them. Looked up from germline, CDR1 is ENHRY and CDR2 is SYGVKD. CDR3 residues: CAIAQSVLGGGQMNTGELFF. The CDR3 DNA reads TGTGCCATCGCACAGTCGGTCTTAGGGGGAGGTCAAATGAACACCGGGGAGCTGTTTTTT.

There are a few counts of this clonotype. J is TRBJ2-1 and V is TRBV29-1; D unresolved. Trimming took 6 bases from V and 7 from J, leaving 16 bases between them. The germline CDR1 and CDR2 sequences are SQVTM and ANQGSEA. The CDR3 is 13 residues long. CDR3 sequence: CSVDVLLGNEQFF. The CDR3 region has the DNA TGCAGCGTAGACGTACTACTGGGGAATGAGCAGTTCTTC.

The chain couples TRBV29-1 to TRBJ1-2; TRBD1 agrees at 10 bases. The CDR3 runs to 14 residues. Germline-derived CDR1 and CDR2 are SQVTM and ANQGSEA. The J segment lost 4 bases and the V segment lost 5 bases, leaving 7 bases of the junction unmatched. CDR3 DNA sequence: TGCAGCGTTAGGGGGACAGGGGATGCCTATGGCTACACCTTC. Translating it yields CSVRGTGDAYGYTF.

This clonotype was seen repeatedly, ten times or more. The chain recombines TRBV20-1 with TRBJ2-5; D gene uncertain. Per the germline V gene, CDR1 is DFQATT and CDR2 is SNEGSKA (reference sequence). V was clipped by 4 bases and J by 5 bases, with 5 bases between them. The length of the CDR3 is 10 residues. The CDR3 sequence is CSAIDETQYF. CDR3 DNA sequence: TGCAGTGCTATTGATGAGACCCAGTACTTC.

This clonotype was picked up many times. The chain is built from TRBV11-2 and TRBJ1-2; weak D call: TRBD1 (6 bases). Trimming removed 2 bases at V and 4 bases at J, with 11 bases between. The CDR3 is 14 residues long. Germline CDR1 SGHAT, CDR2 FQNNGV. The CDR3 DNA follows: TGTGCCAGCAGCTTACAGGGGACCCCCTATGGCTACACCTTC. It encodes CASSLQGTPYGYTF.

Worth noting for this clonotype: Just one base apart from a much larger clone, this may be a read error. The chain joins TRBV20-1 to TRBJ2-7; unclear D gene. Germline V CDR1 and CDR2: DFQATT, SNEGSKA (reference sequence). The CDR3 is 13 amino acids. The CDR3 DNA follows: TGCAGTGCTGGAGACCCATTCTCCTACGAGCAGTACTTC. This codes for CSAGDPFSYEQYF.

The sample holds many counts of this clonotype. The rearrangement uses TRBV24-1 and TRBJ2-7, with TRBD2 identical over 9 bases. Germline values: CDR1 KGHDR, CDR2 SFDVKD. The CDR3 runs to 14 residues. V was pared by 5 bases and J by 0 bases, with 1 base of the junction left unmatched. The CDR3 bases are TGTGCCACCAGTGGCGGGGGGGACTCCTACGAGCAGTACTTC. Its translation: CATSGGGDSYEQYF.

This clonotype was recorded once. This chain joins TRBV24-1 and TRBJ1-1, with D possibly being TRBD1 (6 bases). V lost 2 bases and J lost 8, with 8 bases in between. This CDR3 has 12 amino acids. Germline V gene sequence: CDR1 KGHDR, CDR2 SFDVKD. CDR3 sequence reads: CATSDSGGEAFF. As DNA, the CDR3 is TGTGCCACCAGTGATTCCGGGGGCGAAGCTTTCTTT.

At least ten counts were recorded for this clonotype. The V call is TRBV29-1, the J call TRBJ1-2; 11 nucleotides agree with TRBD1. CDR3 length: 17 residues. Losses at the gene ends were 5 bases for V and 2 bases for J; bases not matched to a gene: 13. The germline CDR1 and CDR2 sequences are SQVTM and ANQGSEA. In DNA form, the CDR3 reads TGCAGCGTTATAGTGGTTTGGGGACAGGGGGACAACTATGGCTACACCTTC. Its translation is CSVIVVWGQGDNYGYTF.

Comment on this clonotype: Germline is not matched at one junction end, which may reflect a read error. The chain employs TRBV7-2 and TRBJ2-5; D gene unclear. The CDR3 is made up of 13 amino acids. CDR1 and CDR2 (germline): SGHTA, FQGNSA. CDR3 region: CASSLYAMEIQYF. CDR3 sequence (DNA): TGTGCCAGCAGCTTGTATGCGATGGAGATCCAGTACTTC.

V and J are TRBV10-3 and TRBJ1-6; D perhaps matches TRBD1 (6 bases). CDR1 is ENHRY, CDR2 SYGVKD, per germline. Between the trimmed V and J ends, which lost 8 bases and 8 bases, there was a span of 10 bases. The CDR3 is 12 residues long. CDR3 DNA sequence: TGTGCCATCTGGGGGGGCGATTCACCCCTCCACTTT. Its protein is CAIWGGDSPLHF.

There are many counts of this clonotype. The chain is built from TRBV20-1 and TRBJ1-2; 8 nucleotides agree with TRBD1. Germline trimming cut 6 bases from V and 3 bases from J; bases unmatched to any gene: 3. The CDR3 is 12 amino acids. Germline-derived CDR1 and CDR2 are DFQATT and SNEGSKA (reference sequence). CDR3 region: CSADRAYYGYTF. The CDR3 coding sequence is TGCAGTGCGGACAGGGCCTACTATGGCTACACCTTC.

This clonotype showed up many times. The chain couples TRBV12-3 or TRBV12-4 to TRBJ1-2; 9 nucleotides line up with TRBD1. The CDR3 has 14 amino acids. J lost 6 bases, V lost 5 bases, and 7 bases had no gene match. This chain's CDR3 is CASSRRTGDDGYTF. CDR3 in DNA: TGTGCCAGCAGTCGAAGGACAGGGGATGATGGCTACACCTTC.

This rearrangement joins TRBV29-1 to TRBJ1-2; D is undetermined. This CDR3 spans 8 amino acids. The germline V gene encodes CDR1 SQVTM and CDR2 ANQGSEA. Trimming stripped 4 bases from V and 8 bases from J, with 2 bases between. In DNA, the CDR3 is TGCAGCGTTGTGGGCTACACCTTC. Protein product: CSVVGYTF.

This clonotype was counted many times. The chain joins TRBV5-6 to TRBJ2-7, with 9 positions matching TRBD1. J gave up 6 bases and V 3 bases, and 1 base lay outside the gene matches. The germline V gene has CDR1 SGHDT and CDR2 YYEEEE. CDR3 length: 12 residues. The CDR3 nucleotides are TGTGCCAGCAGCTGGGACAGGGTCGAGCAGTACTTC. This translates into CASSWDRVEQYF.

V and J are TRBV2 and TRBJ1-2; tentative D call: TRBD1 (5 bases). The CDR3 contains 15 residues. Trimming took off 7 bases at V and 6 bases at J, with 21 bases between the two ends. Germline values: CDR1 SNHLY, CDR2 FYNNEI. The CDR3 DNA is TGTGCCAGCACCAACCGTGGGGGGTTGGGTAATGGCTACACCTTC. Translation: CASTNRGGLGNGYTF.

The chain recombines TRBV29-1 with TRBJ2-2; 9 bases fit TRBD1. The trim removed 7 bases at V and 6 bases at J, leaving 12 bases unmatched. The CDR3 length is 15 residues. Germline loops: CDR1 SQVTM, CDR2 ANQGSEA. The CDR3 region has the DNA TGCAGCGCACGACAGGGGGGTCCCAGATCCGGGGAGCTGTTTTTT. It encodes CSARQGGPRSGELFF.

The chain recombines TRBV2 with TRBJ1-3; D gene uncertain. V was shortened by 6 bases and J by 3 bases, with 12 bases between the two germline ends. The CDR3 covers 14 residues. Per the germline V gene, CDR1 is SNHLY and CDR2 is FYNNEI. This CDR3 reads CASSLDVLGNTIYF. CDR3 in DNA: TGTGCCAGCAGCCTGGACGTTCTTGGAAACACCATATATTTT.

Turning to this clonotype: No conserved phenylalanine or tryptophan ends this CDR3, so it is likely a read error. Because the CDR3's place on the DNA is in doubt, the DNA is left out and the CDR3 is given as listed by TCRdb. J is TRBJ1-1 and V is TRBV10-3; TRBD1 reflects the table's D call only, with no check against the DNA. CDR1 is ENHRY, CDR2 SYGVKD, per germline. The CDR3 spans 8 amino acids, including both terminal residues. CDR3 protein: CAIKTGNS.

This chain joins TRBV11-1 and TRBJ1-2, with D uncertain. Trimming removed 4 bases at V and 4 bases at J, with 13 bases between. The CDR3 runs 14 residues. The germline gives CDR1 SGHAT, CDR2 FQDESV (reference sequence). CDR3 bases: TGTGCCAGCAGCTCTTCAGAGGGTGCCTATGGCTACACCTTC. Protein: CASSSSEGAYGYTF.

This clonotype has a count of ten or more. The chain joins TRBV20-1 to TRBJ2-5, with D perhaps being TRBD1 or TRBD2 (6 bases each). CDR3 length: 14 amino acids. Trimming pared 1 base from V and 1 base from J, leaving 10 bases between. Germline CDR1 reads DFQATT; CDR2 reads SNEGSKA (reference sequence). Written as DNA, the CDR3 is TGCAGTGCTAGAGGTGGAGGGGGCCAAGAGACCCAGTACTTC. The encoded protein is CSARGGGGQETQYF.

As concerns this clonotype: The junction departs from germline at one end; a sequencing error may be responsible. The genes are TRBV9 and TRBJ2-7; possibly TRBD2 for D (5 bases). Germline CDR1 SGDLS, CDR2 YYNGEE. The length of the CDR3 is 13 residues. The CDR3: CASSLGKAGEQYF. CDR3 nucleotides: TGTGCCAGCAGCTTAGGGAAGGCCGGGGAGCAATACTTC.

The rearrangement uses TRBV29-1 and TRBJ2-2; 11 bases fit TRBD2. The germline CDR1 and CDR2 sequences are SQVTM and ANQGSEA. This CDR3 region has 15 residues. V lost 7 bases, J lost 4 bases, and 8 bases stayed unmatched. Here the CDR3 DNA reads TGCAGCGGGGATAGCGGGGGGGCTGGCACCGGGGAGCTGTTTTTT. This gives the protein CSGDSGGAGTGELFF.

This clonotype was detected many times. V usage is TRBV5-6 and J usage is TRBJ2-5, with D hard to call. V lost 0 bases and J lost 5, with 8 bases in between. Germline CDR1 SGHDT, CDR2 YYEEEE. CDR3 length: 13 amino acids. CDR3: CASSLVHWETQYF. CDR3 coding DNA: TGTGCCAGCAGCTTGGTACACTGGGAGACCCAGTACTTC.

V and J are TRBV6-4 and TRBJ1-1; no clear D gene. Germline CDR1 reads MRHNA; CDR2 reads SNTAGT. Trimming pared 10 bases from V and 6 bases from J, leaving 18 bases between. This CDR3 contains 13 residues. CDR3: CAISLGGWSEAFF. DNA for the CDR3: TGTGCCATCAGCTTGGGCGGATGGTCTGAAGCTTTCTTT.

This clonotype has only one observation. V usage is TRBV29-1 and J usage is TRBJ1-5, with no clear D. With 0 bases removed from V and 5 bases from J, the gap between germline ends came to 5 bases. This CDR3 has 12 residues. Germline V lookup: CDR1 SQVTM, CDR2 ANQGSEA. DNA for the CDR3: TGCAGCGTTGAAGAGGGCGATCAGCCCCAGCATTTT. Translated, it gives CSVEEGDQPQHF.

J is TRBJ2-3 and V is TRBV5-1; 8 bases are shared with TRBD2. Germline lookup yields CDR1 SGHRS and CDR2 YFSETQ. This CDR3 region has 14 residues. The J segment lost 6 bases and the V segment lost 2 bases, leaving 5 bases of the junction unmatched. The CDR3 region is CASSFGRGDDTQYF. The CDR3 coding sequence is TGCGCCAGCAGCTTCGGGCGGGGGGACGATACGCAGTATTTT.

Note on this clonotype: With a much larger clone just one base away, this may be a read error. The V call is TRBV12-3 or TRBV12-4, the J call TRBJ1-1; the D gene is possibly TRBD1 (6 bases). This CDR3 has 13 amino acids. CDR3 protein: CANSFGQSTEAFF. CDR3 DNA sequence: TGTGCCAACAGTTTCGGACAGTCCACTGAAGCTTTCTTT.